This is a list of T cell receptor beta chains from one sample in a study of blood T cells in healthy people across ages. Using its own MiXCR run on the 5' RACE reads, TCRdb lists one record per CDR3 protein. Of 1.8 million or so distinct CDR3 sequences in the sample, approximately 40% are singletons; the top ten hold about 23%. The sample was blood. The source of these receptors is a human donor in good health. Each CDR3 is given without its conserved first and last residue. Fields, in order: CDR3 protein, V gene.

CDR3: ASRPNVGGRETQY
V: TRBV6-1

CDR3: ASSLRRGGLGTQY
V: TRBV7-3

CDR3: SARDPYGFQPQH
V: TRBV20-1

CDR3: STKDRGGEKLF
V: TRBV20-1

CDR3: SVEDQRGRGGYT
V: TRBV29-1

CDR3: ASPGTGVGDYGYT
V: TRBV5-1

CDR3: ASRETGTGSPLH
V: TRBV2

CDR3: SAPDRVYGYT
V: TRBV20-1

CDR3: ASIPVGGARNQPQH
V: TRBV6-1

CDR3: ASSLGWGAEAF
V: TRBV7-9

CDR3: ASTESGNYEQY
V: TRBV5-1

CDR3: ASSLVVGTVTEAF
V: TRBV7-2

CDR3: ASSESVYCYSGRTVKGETQY
V: TRBV25-1

CDR3: ASRPGQGIEKLF
V: TRBV12-3/TRBV12-4

CDR3: ASSYSTGGNEQF
V: TRBV6-2/TRBV6-3

CDR3: ASSQGQGLGELF
V: TRBV4-2

CDR3: SLGLAGGPSPYTDTQY
V: TRBV29-1

CDR3: ASSQDWHTDTQY
V: TRBV3-1

CDR3: ASSYGLGSGGATKHGYT
V: TRBV6-5

CDR3: SARRVMNTEAF
V: TRBV20-1

CDR3: ASSLGLGDSDTQY
V: TRBV3-1

CDR3: ASSFFKDTQY
V: TRBV28

CDR3: SANRQSLNTEAF
V: TRBV20-1

CDR3: ASSPTGRVYGYT
V: TRBV6-6

CDR3: SADRASNTEAF
V: TRBV29-1

CDR3: SAPSGQANYGYT
V: TRBV20-1

CDR3: ASSLRQTESPLH
V: TRBV9

CDR3: ASSTNIRSQETQY
V: TRBV19

CDR3: ASSAYLAGGGDEQF
V: TRBV5-1

CDR3: ASSLLRGTSADTQY
V: TRBV28

CDR3: AWKGLGLSEQY
V: TRBV30

CDR3: ASSQQGTRELF
V: TRBV3-1

CDR3: SATPSGGGGYGYT
V: TRBV20-1

CDR3: SPQRGHEQF
V: TRBV29-1

CDR3: ASSPEGGPIAQY
V: TRBV4-3

CDR3: SAWETGGIFDEQF
V: TRBV20-1